The 12 T cell receptor beta chains given below trace back to one sample, sequenced in a study of CD8 T cells in ankylosing spondylitis. Findings and limits, study-wide: There was a TCR beta motif, made of 7 or 8 highly homologous variants, that appeared characteristic of ankylosing spondylitis blood.

TCRdb re-called the 5' RACE reads with MiXCR, one entry per CDR3 protein. The sample lists approximately 300,000 distinct CDR3 sequences; 6.5% to 10% were seen once. These receptors have no identified antigens. Sequencing used blood, either unsorted or a sorted T cell fraction (not recorded which). The receptors come from a male donor with ankylosing spondylitis.

The chain links TRBV7-2 to TRBJ2-7; weak D call: TRBD1 (5 bases). This CDR3 is 15 amino acids long. Germline-derived CDR1 and CDR2 are SGHTA and FQGNSA. V was clipped by 5 bases and J by 0 bases, with 14 bases between them. CDR3 residues: CASSLDRALSYEQYF. CDR3 in DNA: TGTGCCAGCAGCCTAGACAGAGCGCTCTCCTACGAGCAGTACTTC.

This chain uses TRBV7-8 with TRBJ2-3, with 7 bases lining up with TRBD2. Germline-derived CDR1 and CDR2 are SGHVS and FQNEAQ. The ends lost 1 base at V and 0 bases at J; junction bases unmatched: 7. The CDR3 has 17 residues. The DNA of the CDR3 is TGTGCCAGCAGCTTAGTTGGTGGGAGGGTTAGCACAGATACGCAGTATTTT. Protein: CASSLVGGRVSTDTQYF.

This clonotype was observed many times. This rearrangement joins TRBV11-3 to TRBJ1-1, with D possibly TRBD1 on 5 matching bases. The CDR3 loop spans 13 amino acids. CDR1 is SGHNT and CDR2 is YENEEA in the germline V gene. Trimming removed 8 bases from V and 3 bases from J, with 13 bases in between. The CDR3 reads CASSRDEDTEAFF. The DNA for the CDR3 is TGTGCCAGCTCTAGGGACGAGGACACTGAAGCTTTCTTT. Variable domain in full (rest from reference TRBV11-3 and TRBJ1-1): EAGVVQSPRYKIIEKKQPVAFWCNPISGHNTLYWYLQNLGQGPELLIRYENEEAVDDSQLPKDRFSAERLKGVDSTLKIQPAELGDSAVYLCASSRDEDTEAFFGQGTRLTVV.

The V and J genes are TRBV20-1 and TRBJ2-2, with 13 bases matching TRBD2. The ends lost 1 base at V and 5 bases at J; junction bases unmatched: 10. Germline CDR1 DFQATT, CDR2 SNEGSKA (reference sequence). CDR3 size: 18 residues. As DNA, the CDR3 is TGCAGTGCTAGAGGGGGAGGACTAGCGGGAGCGGCGACCGGGGAGCTGTTTTTT. Amino acids: CSARGGGLAGAATGELFF.

The chain combines TRBV7-8 with TRBJ2-7; D remains ambiguous. Germline CDR1 SGHVS, CDR2 FQNEAQ. Trimming stripped 3 bases from V and 0 bases from J, with 9 bases between. CDR3 size: 14 residues. CDR3 sequence: CASSFFGSSYEQYF. The CDR3 coding sequence is TGTGCCAGCAGCTTCTTCGGGTCCTCCTACGAGCAGTACTTC.

The gene calls are TRBV10-1 and TRBJ2-4, with D possibly matching TRBD2 (6 bases). Germline-derived CDR1 and CDR2 are WNHNN and SYGVQD (reference sequence). Trimming cost V 0 bases and J 5 bases, with 8 bases left between them. The CDR3 covers 14 residues. The CDR3 protein is CASSESRGQNIQYF. CDR3 nucleotides: TGCGCCAGCAGTGAGTCGCGGGGTCAAAACATTCAGTACTTC.

This clonotype has just a few counts. In DNA form, the CDR3 reads TGCGCCAGCAGCCAAGCGAACAGGGTCACCGGGGAGCTGTTTTTT. It is translated as CASSQANRVTGELFF. The gene calls are TRBV4-1 and TRBJ2-2; possibly TRBD1 for D (6 bases). This CDR3 has 15 residues. The V gene lost 1 base and the J gene lost 4 bases, with 10 bases spanning the gap. The germline CDR1 and CDR2 sequences are MGHRA and YSYEKL.

This clonotype was picked up many times. V is TRBV28 and J is TRBJ2-1; tentative D call: TRBD1 (5 bases). Trimming left V 5 bases short and J 0 bases short, with 17 bases between. This CDR3 is 17 amino acids long. Per the germline V gene, CDR1 is MDHEN and CDR2 is SYDVKM. In nucleotides, the CDR3 is TGTGCCAGCAGTCACCGGGTGGGGCTGCCCTCCTACAATGAGCAGTTCTTC. Amino acid sequence: CASSHRVGLPSYNEQFF.

This clonotype has a count of ten or more. The DNA of the CDR3 is TGTGCCAGCAGTGCGGGACATTCCGACACGATGAGGGGAAACACCATATATTTT. This gives the protein CASSAGHSDTMRGNTIYF. The gene calls are TRBV2 and TRBJ1-3; TRBD1 might be the D (6 bases). Germline V CDR1 and CDR2: SNHLY, FYNNEI. V lost 4 bases, J lost 4 bases, and 23 bases lay in between. This CDR3 has 18 amino acids. The full variable domain, its missing parts supplied by reference TRBV2 and TRBJ1-3, is EPEVTQTPSHQVTQMGQEVILRCVPISNHLYFYWYRQILGQKVEFLVSFYNNEISEKSEIFDDQFSVERPDGSNFTLKIRSTKLEDSAMYFCASSAGHSDTMRGNTIYFGEGSWLTVV.

The chain is built from TRBV14 and TRBJ2-1; TRBD1 aligns across 7 bases. The CDR3 loop spans 16 amino acids. The germline gives CDR1 SGHDN, CDR2 FVKESK. Trimming at V came to 1 base and at J to 3 bases, leaving 6 bases not matched to a gene. The CDR3 reads CASSQGQGFLYNEQFF. The CDR3 coding sequence is TGTGCCAGCAGCCAAGGACAGGGATTTCTCTACAATGAGCAGTTCTTC.

This clonotype has a handful of counts. The CDR3 here is CASGLPPPGLTGELFF. The CDR3 coding sequence is TGTGCTAGTGGTTTGCCACCGCCCGGTTTGACCGGGGAGCTGTTTTTT. The genes are TRBV12-5 and TRBJ2-2; D gene ambiguous. V dropped 2 bases and J dropped 5 bases, with 15 bases sitting between them. Germline lookup yields CDR1 LGHNT and CDR2 FRNRAP. CDR3 length: 16 amino acids.

This chain uses TRBV29-1 with TRBJ2-3, with 12 bases matching TRBD1. V trimming: 6 bases; J trimming: 4 bases; junction bases outside the gene matches: 2. Per the germline V gene, CDR1 is SQVTM and CDR2 is ANQGSEA. The length of the CDR3 is 13 residues. The CDR3 reads CSVGTGGADTQYF. In nucleotides, the CDR3 is TGCAGCGTCGGGACAGGGGGCGCAGATACGCAGTATTTT.